The entry that follows covers one T cell receptor beta chain sequence. V dropped 11 bases and J dropped 4 bases, with 5 bases sitting between them. The CDR3 consists of 9 residues. TCRdb's table, derived via immunoSEQ multiplex PCR, lists solely in-frame clones and lacks some. The sample lists around 700,000 clones, over 80% occurring once. The sample comes from a study of blood T cell repertoires in COVID-19. Overall study context: The United States, Italy and Spain were the sources of the acute and convalescent COVID-19 samples.

This chain uses TRBV12-3 or TRBV12-4 with TRBJ1-2; TRBD1 might be the D (5 bases). This sequence was found in a woman under 30 with acute or convalescent COVID-19. Sequencing was carried out using peripheral blood. The DNA of the CDR3 is TGTGCCCAGGGCTATGGCTACACCTTC. Translated, it gives CAQGYGYTF.